What follows describes a single T cell receptor beta chain. Germline V gene data show CDR1 as MNHEY and CDR2 as SVGAGI. The CDR3 covers 13 residues. V shed 5 bases, J shed 3 bases, and the junction held 3 bases outside the gene matches. This specimen belongs to a study of blood T cell repertoires in COVID-19. As for the study in general: Acute and convalescent COVID-19 specimens originated in the United States, Italy and Spain. Sources were T cells, B-cell-depleted T cells, or PBMCs; the material itself was cDNA or gDNA.

Produced via immunoSEQ multiplex PCR; TCRdb's table is partial and in-frame only. Seen here are about 250,000 clones, approximately 90% observed once, and the top ten hold around 15%. Participants, about 18 to 90 years old, spanned about two dozen US areas. The sample taken for sequencing was PBMCs or T cells enriched from blood (not recorded which). This rearrangement joins TRBV6-5 to TRBJ1-1; 7 bases agree with TRBD1. The receptor comes from a man younger than 30 who had recovered from COVID-19. The CDR3 loop is CASSTQGDTEAFF. In DNA, the CDR3 is TGTGCCAGCAGTACCCAGGGGGACACTGAAGCTTTCTTT.